These T cell receptor beta chains were read from a single sample in a study of shared clonotypes between healthy human individuals. The protocol was immunoSEQ multiplex PCR, while the TCRdb copy is restricted to in-frame clones and leaves out a portion. The data show around 320,000 clones, with around nine tenths seen just once and about 16% held by the top ten. The specimen sequenced was memory CD8+ T cells sorted from blood. These receptor sequences come from a man between 18 and 29 years old in good health. Each CDR3 is given with its conserved first and last residue. Each record gives: J gene, clone size, V gene, D gene, CDR3 DNA, CDR3 protein. D genes are given only for firm matches. Not all rows give a size; the values are once, few, many and, for expanded clones, a class.

TRBJ1-2	.	TRBV4-3	TRBD1	TGCGCCAGCAGCCAAGGTCCCCGGGACAGGGACCCGAACAACTATGGCTACACCTTC	CASSQGPRDRDPNNYGYTF
TRBJ1-6	.	TRBV27	TRBD1	TGTGCCAGCAGTTTATTGACAGGGGCGAATTCACCCCTCCACTTT	CASSLLTGANSPLHF
TRBJ2-1	.	TRBV29-1	TRBD2	TGCAGCGTTGAATGGGTAGCGGGAACATACAATGAGCAGTTCTTC	CSVEWVAGTYNEQFF
TRBJ2-7	.	TRBV13	TRBD1	TGTGCCAGCAGCTTAGGCCTTGAAGTCAGGGGGACCTACGAGCAGTACTTC	CASSLGLEVRGTYEQYF
TRBJ1-6	.	TRBV4-1	.	TGCGCCAGCAGCGCGAGGTGGTTTTGGGGACCCCTCCACTTT	CASSARWFWGPLHF
TRBJ1-2	.	TRBV30	.	TGTGCCTGGAGTCCAGGACAGTTAAGCTATGGCTACACCTTC	CAWSPGQLSYGYTF
TRBJ2-7	.	TRBV7-2	TRBD2	TGTGCCAGCAGCCTAAGCGGGACTTACGAGCAGTACTTC	CASSLSGTYEQYF
TRBJ1-2	few	TRBV30	TRBD1	TGTGCCTGGTGGGAGGCAGGGGGATACTATGGCTACACCTTC	CAWWEAGGYYGYTF
TRBJ2-1	.	TRBV4-1	TRBD1	TGCGCCAGCAGCCAAGATTTGACAGGGGATAAGTTCTTC	CASSQDLTGDKFF
TRBJ2-3	few	TRBV6-6	TRBD1	TGTGCCAGCAGCGACCGACAGGGTCTTCAAGATACGCAGTATTTT	CASSDRQGLQDTQYF
TRBJ1-6	few	TRBV27	.	TGTGCCAGCACCAAGACAGGCTCCAATTCACCCCTCCACTTT	CASTKTGSNSPLHF
TRBJ1-1	once	TRBV21-1	.	TGTGCCAGACACCCCGGGACACCGAACACTGAAGCTTTCTTT	CARHPGTPNTEAFF
TRBJ2-7	.	TRBV4-3	TRBD2	TGCGCCAGCAGCCATTACTCGACTAGCGGTTACGAGCAGTACTTC	CASSHYSTSGYEQYF
TRBJ2-5	.	TRBV9	.	TGTGCCAGCGGCTTTGGGGCCGCCGAGGAGACCCAGTACTTC	CASGFGAAEETQYF
TRBJ1-4	.	TRBV6-1	.	TGTGCCAGCAGTGCCGGGATCGACAGGAAGAATGAAAAACTGTTTTTT	CASSAGIDRKNEKLFF
TRBJ2-3	once	TRBV27	TRBD1	TGTGCCAGCAGTTTAACAGGGGGCGCGATCACAGATACGCAGTATTTT	CASSLTGGAITDTQYF
TRBJ2-7	.	TRBV2	.	TGTGCCAGCATGTGGACTGGCTCCTACGAGCAGTACTTC	CASMWTGSYEQYF
TRBJ1-1	.	TRBV2	.	TGTGCCAGCAGTGAAAACCCGGGGGTCATGAACACTGAAGCTTTCTTT	CASSENPGVMNTEAFF
TRBJ2-1	.	TRBV6-5	TRBD2	TGTGCCAGCAGTTACCCTAGCGGGCCCTTAAAAAATGAGCAGTTCTTC	CASSYPSGPLKNEQFF
TRBJ2-1	.	TRBV28	TRBD2	TGTGCCAGCAGTTTGTCTAGCGGGGTTGGAAATGAGCAGTTCTTC	CASSLSSGVGNEQFF
TRBJ1-2	.	TRBV2	TRBD1	TGTGCCAGCAGCAGGGGACAGGGGCACTATGGCTACACCTTC	CASSRGQGHYGYTF
TRBJ2-2	few	TRBV27	.	TGTGCCAGCAGTTCCGTTGCGAAGAACACCGGGGAGCTGTTTTTT	CASSSVAKNTGELFF
TRBJ2-5	.	TRBV7-8	TRBD1	TGTGCCAGCAGCTTGGACAGGGCGGAGACCCAGTACTTC	CASSLDRAETQYF
TRBJ2-2	.	TRBV29-1	.	TGCAGCGTTGAAGATGGTGCCGGGGAGCTGTTTTTT	CSVEDGAGELFF
TRBJ1-1	.	TRBV29-1	TRBD1	TGCAGCGTTTATTGGTCGGACAGGGCCACTGAAGCTTTCTTT	CSVYWSDRATEAFF
TRBJ1-1	.	TRBV7-2	.	TGTGCGAGTATGGGAGGTGTCCAAGACACTGAAGCTTTCTTT	CASMGGVQDTEAFF
TRBJ1-2	.	TRBV5-6	TRBD1	TGTGCCAGCAGCTTGGAACAGGGGGGCGGCTACACCTTC	CASSLEQGGGYTF